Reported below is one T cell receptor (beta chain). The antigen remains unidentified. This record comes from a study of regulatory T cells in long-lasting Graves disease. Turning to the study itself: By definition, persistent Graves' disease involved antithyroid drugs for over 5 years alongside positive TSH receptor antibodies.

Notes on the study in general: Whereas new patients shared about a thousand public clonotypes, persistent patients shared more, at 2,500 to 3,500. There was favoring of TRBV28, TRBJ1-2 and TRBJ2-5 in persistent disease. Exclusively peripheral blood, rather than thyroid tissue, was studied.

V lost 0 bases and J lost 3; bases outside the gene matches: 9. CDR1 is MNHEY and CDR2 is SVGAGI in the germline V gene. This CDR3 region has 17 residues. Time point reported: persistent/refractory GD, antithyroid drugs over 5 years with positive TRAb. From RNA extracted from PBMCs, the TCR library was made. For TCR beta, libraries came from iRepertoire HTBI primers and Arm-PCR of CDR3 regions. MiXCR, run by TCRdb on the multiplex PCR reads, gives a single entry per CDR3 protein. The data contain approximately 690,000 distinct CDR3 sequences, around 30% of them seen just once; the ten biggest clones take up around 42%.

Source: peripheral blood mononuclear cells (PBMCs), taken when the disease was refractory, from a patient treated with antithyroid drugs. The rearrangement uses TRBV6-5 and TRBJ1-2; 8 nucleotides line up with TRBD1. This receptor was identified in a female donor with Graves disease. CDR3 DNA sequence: TGTGCCAGCAGTTACTCGTTTCAGGGGGCTGTTGACTATGGCTACACCTTC. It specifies CASSYSFQGAVDYGYTF.